The clone carrying this T cell receptor (beta chain) has just a few counts. The record originates from a study of glioma-infiltrating T cells. TCR alpha and beta CDR3 regions were amplified from RNA using iRepertoire nested multiplex PCR. Via MiXCR, TCRdb re-called the multiplex PCR reads, giving one row per CDR3 protein. The sample contains about 410,000 distinct CDR3 sequences, less than 50% of which appear only once. The CDR3 totals 14 residues. The ends lost 3 bases at V and 6 bases at J; junction bases unmatched: 3. Germline CDR1 MRHNA, CDR2 SNTAGT. This sequence was found in a human donor with low-grade glioma or glioblastoma, undergoing nonglioma brain surgery, or in good health (not recorded which). The sequenced sample consisted of glioma tissue, nonneoplastic brain tissue, or PBMCs (not recorded which). The chain joins TRBV6-4 to TRBJ2-1; TRBD2 matches at 9 bases. This CDR3 is CASSEGSGSNEQFF. In DNA, the CDR3 is TGTGCCAGCAGTGAAGGTAGCGGGAGCAATGAGCAGTTCTTC.